Shown below are 19 T cell receptor beta chains from a single sample sequenced in a study of T-cell reconstitution after alpha-beta-depleted transplantation in children. A library of TCRbeta sequences, prepared with unique molecular identifiers, was generated. TCRdb processed the PCR reads anew with MiXCR; each CDR3 protein has one entry. This table holds about 540,000 distinct CDR3 sequences, 15% to 20% found once. This specimen consisted of PBMCs from the stem cell graft donor, obtained from the stem cell graft. Receptor source: a human donor who donated a stem cell graft to a child with acute lymphoblastic leukemia.

This clonotype showed up just a few times. The chain links TRBV12-3 or TRBV12-4 to TRBJ2-5; D is unresolved. Trimming left V 1 base short and J 4 bases short, with 10 bases between. The CDR3 loop spans 14 amino acids. In DNA form, the CDR3 reads TGTGCCAGCAGTTTAGAAACTTTCTTAGAGACCCAGTACTTC. Translating gives CASSLETFLETQYF.

This rearrangement joins TRBV27 to TRBJ2-1, with D tentatively TRBD1 (12 bases). The V and J ends lost 6 bases and 9 bases respectively, with 30 bases between them. From germline, CDR1 is MNHEY and CDR2 SMNVEV (reference sequence). CDR3 size: 18 residues. CDR3 in amino acids: CASSPGQGAVSGRGEQFF. As DNA, the CDR3 is TGTGCCAGCAGCCCGGGACAGGGGGCCGTTAGCGGGAGGGGTGAGCAGTTCTTC.

The table lists this clonotype with a few counts. The chain employs TRBV3-1 and TRBJ2-7; 10 nucleotides line up with TRBD1. Germline V gives CDR1 LGHDT, CDR2 YNNKEL (reference sequence). The trim removed 2 bases at V and 3 bases at J, leaving 4 bases unmatched. The CDR3 is made up of 15 amino acids. The CDR3 region is CASSQIWTGGYEQYF. Written as DNA, the CDR3 is TGTGCCAGCAGCCAAATTTGGACAGGGGGCTACGAGCAGTACTTC.

The V gene is TRBV9, the J gene TRBJ2-7; D gene uncertain. The V gene lost 5 bases and the J gene lost 9 bases, with 15 bases spanning the gap. Germline values: CDR1 SGDLS, CDR2 YYNGEE. There are 12 residues in the CDR3. DNA of the CDR3: TGTGCCAGCAGTCCTCACGGTGTCAGGCAGTACTTC. Translating it yields CASSPHGVRQYF.

This clonotype was seen only a few times. This chain links TRBV5-6 with TRBJ2-7; D gene uncertain. Per the germline V gene, CDR1 is SGHDT and CDR2 is YYEEEE. CDR3 size: 16 residues. Trimming removed 2 bases at V and 3 bases at J, with 18 bases between. The CDR3 DNA reads TGTGCCAGCAGCTTAACTTACCAGCGCGGAATCTACGAGCAGTACTTC. Its protein product is CASSLTYQRGIYEQYF.

Ten or more counts support this clonotype. This rearrangement joins TRBV7-2 to TRBJ2-4, with 8 bases that match TRBD1. CDR3 size: 14 residues. Germline loops: CDR1 SGHTA, CDR2 FQGNSA. Trimming took 4 bases from V and 6 from J; bases not matched to a gene: 5. The CDR3 is CASSSSGGSNIQYF. The CDR3 DNA reads as TGTGCCAGCAGCTCCTCAGGGGGCTCAAACATTCAGTACTTC.

The chain has TRBV7-3 and TRBJ2-5; 7 bases map to TRBD1. The CDR3 loop spans 13 amino acids. Germline assignment: CDR1 SGHTA and CDR2 FQGTGA. Unmatched junction bases numbered 7, after V lost 5 bases and J lost 7 bases. The CDR3 region is CASSAQGPGTQYF. The DNA of the CDR3 is TGTGCCAGCAGCGCACAGGGGCCCGGGACCCAGTACTTC. Filled out from reference TRBV7-3 and TRBJ2-5, the complete variable domain reads GAGVSQTPSNKVTEKGKYVELRCDPISGHTALYWYRQSLGQGPEFLIYFQGTGAADDSGLPNDRFFAVRPEGSVSTLKIQRTERGDSAVYLCASSAQGPGTQYFGPGTRLLVL.

This clonotype came up a few times. The CDR3 protein is CATSREGQNYGYTF. The DNA for the CDR3 is TGTGCCACCAGCAGAGAAGGACAGAACTATGGCTACACCTTC. This chain uses TRBV15 with TRBJ1-2; D is perhaps TRBD1 (6 bases). CDR1 is LNHNV and CDR2 is YYDKDF in the germline V gene (reference sequence). This CDR3 spans 14 amino acids. V shed 0 bases and J shed 2 bases, with 7 bases lying between them.

This clonotype appeared a single time. The J gene is TRBJ2-1, the V gene TRBV6-2 or TRBV6-3; tentative D call: TRBD2 (6 bases). Per the germline V gene, CDR1 is MNHEY and CDR2 is SVGEGT. Deletions cut 8 bases from V and 8 bases from J, with 16 bases between. There are 13 residues in the CDR3. The CDR3 DNA sequence: TGTGCCAGCTGCGCTACCGCGGGGCATGAGCAGTTCTTC. Translated: CASCATAGHEQFF.

The rearrangement links TRBV4-1 to TRBJ2-7; 12 nucleotides align to TRBD2. Germline V CDR1 and CDR2: MGHRA, YSYEKL. CDR3 size: 15 residues. The V segment lost 3 bases and the J segment 4 bases; nucleotides outside the gene matches: 4. CDR3 residues: CASSQTSGSLYEQYF. As DNA, the CDR3 is TGCGCCAGCAGCCAGACTAGCGGGAGTTTGTACGAGCAGTACTTC.

This clonotype was detected many times. V is TRBV19 and J is TRBJ2-7, with D unresolved. The V end was cut by 6 bases, the J end by 0 bases, with 6 bases between. Germline CDR1 and CDR2: LNHDA and SQIVND (reference sequence). This CDR3 has 12 residues. This CDR3 reads CASSGLSYEQYF. CDR3 in DNA: TGTGCCAGTAGCGGGCTCTCCTACGAGCAGTACTTC.

This clonotype has a handful of counts. The gene calls are TRBV7-9 and TRBJ1-1; 7 positions agree with TRBD1. The CDR3 is 12 amino acids. The germline V gene has CDR1 SEHNR and CDR2 FQNEAQ (reference sequence). Trimming removed 5 bases from V and 11 bases from J; junction bases left unmatched: 8. The CDR3 reads CASSPSTGRAFF. The CDR3 coding sequence is TGTGCCAGCAGCCCGTCGACAGGGCGTGCTTTCTTT.

The chain links TRBV27 to TRBJ2-7; the D gene is possibly TRBD1 (6 bases). Trimming shortened V by 9 bases and J by 3 bases, and 15 bases separated the two germline ends. Germline V gene lookup returns CDR1 MNHEY and CDR2 SMNVEV (reference sequence). This CDR3 spans 13 amino acids. CDR3 sequence (DNA): TGTGCCAGTCGCGGACAGCCTCTCTACGAGCAGTACTTC. It translates to CASRGQPLYEQYF.

The sample holds a few counts of this clonotype. The chain employs TRBV5-1 and TRBJ2-7, with 7 positions matching TRBD1. V lost 0 bases to trimming and J lost 3 bases; unmatched junction nucleotides: 6. Germline V CDR1 and CDR2: SGHRS, YFSETQ. The CDR3 spans 15 residues. The CDR3 DNA reads TGCGCCAGCAGCTTGGGGGGACAGTTAAACTACGAGCAGTACTTC. It specifies CASSLGGQLNYEQYF.

The sample holds a few counts of this clonotype. The chain couples TRBV12-3 or TRBV12-4 to TRBJ2-5, with D possibly matching TRBD1 (7 bases). This CDR3 spans 16 amino acids. Trimming left V 1 base short and J 5 bases short, with 17 bases between. CDR3 sequence reads: CASSLGLTGAGETQYF. Here the CDR3 DNA reads TGTGCCAGCAGTTTAGGGTTAACAGGGGCGGGGGAGACCCAGTACTTC.

This clonotype has a handful of counts. This rearrangement joins TRBV6-1 to TRBJ2-1; 15 positions match TRBD2. The trim removed 7 bases at V and 7 bases at J, leaving 5 bases unmatched. This CDR3 spans 15 amino acids. Germline CDR1 MNHNS, CDR2 SASEGT. The CDR3 spells CASNLGLAGGNEQFF. The CDR3 nucleotides read TGTGCCAGCAACCTAGGACTAGCGGGAGGGAATGAGCAGTTCTTC.

This clonotype was detected a few times. The gene calls are TRBV5-6 and TRBJ1-5; D perhaps matches TRBD1 (5 bases). The V end lost 1 base, the J end lost 5 bases, and 13 bases lay between the germline ends. The CDR3 has 15 residues. Germline CDR1 and CDR2: SGHDT and YYEEEE. The CDR3 DNA reads TGTGCCAGCAGCTTGTTAAGTGAGGGGCATCAGCCCCAGCATTTT. Translating gives CASSLLSEGHQPQHF.

This chain connects TRBV16 to TRBJ1-2; tentatively, D is TRBD1 (6 bases). V was clipped by 2 bases and J by 6 bases, with 16 bases between them. CDR1 and CDR2 (germline): KGHSY, FQNENV. This CDR3 is 15 amino acids long. CDR3 in amino acids: CASSQGGGRRNGYTF. In DNA form, the CDR3 reads TGTGCCAGCAGCCAAGGCGGGGGCCGGCGAAATGGCTACACCTTC.

V gene TRBV25-1 combines with J gene TRBJ2-7; tentatively, D is TRBD1 (6 bases). This CDR3 comprises 14 residues. The germline gives CDR1 MGHDK, CDR2 SYGVNS. Trimming pared 1 base from V and 4 bases from J, leaving 11 bases between. CDR3 coding DNA: TGTGCCAGCAGTGAATTTCTGGGGGCGTACGAGCAGTACTTC. Its protein product is CASSEFLGAYEQYF.